Sequencing of this T cell receptor (beta chain) was carried out in a study of blood T cell repertoires in COVID-19. For the study at large: In each case, the material was cDNA or gDNA derived from T cells, B-cell-depleted T cells, or PBMCs.

Germline lookup yields CDR1 MNHEY and CDR2 SVGAGI. The CDR3 spans 13 residues. V lost 4 bases and J lost 5, with 10 bases in between. Sequenced by immunoSEQ multiplex PCR; TCRdb stores in-frame clones only, minus some. The sample records 270,000 or so clones, about 91% being singletons. Those who participated ranged in age from 18 to 89 years and resided in around 22 US areas. Sequenced sample: PBMCs or T cells enriched from blood (not recorded which). The sequence was obtained from a woman aged 40 to 50 with acute COVID-19. The J gene is TRBJ2-3, the V gene TRBV6-5; D possibly corresponds to TRBD2 (5 bases). CDR3 sequence (DNA): TGTGCCAGCAGTTTGGAGGACGAAGATACGCAGTATTTT. Residues: CASSLEDEDTQYF.